One and the same sample provided the 27 T cell receptor beta chains below, sequenced in a study of cytomegalovirus exposure and HLA in healthy donors. Libraries were prepared by immunoSEQ multiplex PCR; TCRdb keeps only in-frame clonotypes and omits some of them. This table has about 240,000 clones, around 88% appearing once. The sequencing input was PBMCs. The receptors here all came from a woman between 25 and 40 years old in good health and CMV-seropositive.

CDR3 in DNA: TGCGCCAGCAGCTTTGACAGGGTCACTGAAGCTTTCTTT. Protein: CASSFDRVTEAFF. V and J are TRBV5-1 and TRBJ1-1, with TRBD1 matching over 7 bases. Per the germline V gene, CDR1 is SGHRS and CDR2 is YFSETQ. The CDR3 length is 13 residues. The V and J ends lost 2 bases and 4 bases, in that order; junction bases with no gene match: 2. Together with reference TRBV5-1 and TRBJ1-1, the CDR3 gives the full variable domain: KAGVTQTPRYLIKTRGQQVTLSCSPISGHRSVSWYQQTPGQGLQFLFEYFSETQRNKGNFPGRFSGRQFSNSRSEMNVSTLELGDSALYLCASSFDRVTEAFFGQGTRLTVV.

This chain uses TRBV5-1 with TRBJ1-5; no firm D call. Between the trimmed V and J ends, which lost 0 bases and 2 bases, there was a span of 6 bases. The length of the CDR3 is 14 residues. CDR1 and CDR2 from the germline V gene are SGHRS and YFSETQ. The CDR3 sequence is CASSLDSGNQPQHF. The CDR3 region has the DNA TGCGCCAGCAGCTTGGATTCCGGCAATCAGCCCCAGCATTTT.

The chain uses TRBV5-6 and TRBJ2-3; tentative D call: TRBD2 (5 bases). In germline, CDR1 is SGHDT, CDR2 YYEEEE. The CDR3 runs 15 residues. V lost 4 bases and J lost 2, with 14 bases in between. The CDR3 DNA sequence: TGTGCCAGCAGCCTGAGGGCGGGTTTCACAGATACGCAGTATTTT. It is translated as CASSLRAGFTDTQYF.

This chain joins TRBV28 and TRBJ2-7; 8 bases are shared with TRBD2. The germline V gene has CDR1 MDHEN and CDR2 SYDVKM. The CDR3 extends over 15 amino acids. Unmatched junction bases numbered 7, after V lost 6 bases and J lost 0 bases. Written as DNA, the CDR3 is TGTGCCAGCAGGGACCGGGGGGGATACTCCTACGAGCAGTACTTC. Its protein is CASRDRGGYSYEQYF. Looking up the rest from reference TRBV28 and TRBJ2-7 gives the full variable domain: DVKVTQSSRYLVKRTGEKVFLECVQDMDHENMFWYRQDPGLGLRLIYFSYDVKMKEKGDIPEGYSVSREKKERFSLILESASTNQTSMYLCASRDRGGYSYEQYFGPGTRLTVT.

This clone was counted once. The V call is TRBV6-1, the J call TRBJ2-1; 11 bases are a match to TRBD2. Trimming removed 2 bases from V and 9 bases from J; junction bases left unmatched: 12. CDR1 is MNHNS and CDR2 is SASEGT in the germline V gene. The CDR3 sequence is 17 residues long. This CDR3 reads CASSELHLAGGLGEQFF. The CDR3 region has the DNA TGTGCCAGCAGTGAACTGCATCTAGCGGGAGGTCTCGGTGAGCAGTTCTTC.

The CDR3 DNA reads TGTGCCAGCAGCTTGAGGACAGGGGCCCAGTACTTC. It translates to CASSLRTGAQYF. The V and J genes are TRBV5-8 and TRBJ2-5; 9 nucleotides line up with TRBD1. Germline trimming cut 1 base from V and 9 bases from J; bases unmatched to any gene: 1. CDR3 size: 12 residues. The germline V gene encodes CDR1 SGHTS and CDR2 YDEGEE.

The V call is TRBV6-1, the J call TRBJ1-5; the D gene is possibly TRBD1 (5 bases). Germline V lookup: CDR1 MNHNS, CDR2 SASEGT. Trimming removed 6 bases from V and 9 bases from J, with 15 bases in between. This CDR3 has 13 residues. CDR3 in amino acids: CASRAAGKGPQHF. CDR3 DNA: TGTGCCAGCAGGGCGGCAGGGAAGGGGCCCCAGCATTTT.

The chain uses TRBV25-1 and TRBJ2-1, with a tentative D call TRBD2 (6 bases). Trimming pared 3 bases from V and 4 bases from J, leaving 13 bases between. CDR1 and CDR2 (germline): MGHDK, SYGVNS. This CDR3 region has 15 residues. The CDR3, as DNA: TGTGCCAGCAGTGATACCGGGACTTCTTACAATGAGCAGTTCTTC. It codes for CASSDTGTSYNEQFF.

The rearrangement joins TRBV6-4 to TRBJ2-5; 8 bases map to TRBD2. Germline-derived CDR1 and CDR2 are MRHNA and SNTAGT. The length of the CDR3 is 15 residues. Trimming took 3 bases from V and 1 from J; bases not matched to a gene: 4. The CDR3 is CASSDRAGAQETQYF. The CDR3 DNA reads as TGTGCCAGCAGTGATAGAGCGGGAGCCCAAGAGACCCAGTACTTC.

With respect to this clone: One end of the junction does not line up with germline, which may come from a read error. The chain carries TRBV7-7 and TRBJ2-7; D unresolved. The CDR3 is 13 residues long. The germline CDR1 and CDR2 sequences are SSHAT and FNYEAQ (reference sequence). CDR3 amino acids: CASSSDPSREQYF. The CDR3 coding sequence is TGTGCTAGCAGCTCCGACCCTTCCAGGGAGCAGTACTTC.

This rearrangement joins TRBV5-1 to TRBJ1-1; maybe TRBD1 (6 bases). The V end was cut by 3 bases, the J end by 6 bases, with 15 bases between. CDR3 length equals 14 residues. From germline, CDR1 is SGHRS and CDR2 YFSETQ. CDR3: CASSSSQGYAEAFF. CDR3 nucleotides: TGCGCCAGCAGCTCCAGTCAGGGGTACGCTGAAGCTTTCTTT.

The J gene is TRBJ2-1, the V gene TRBV7-3; 8 bases map to TRBD2. J was trimmed by 6 bases and V by 1 base; bases with no gene match: 5. This CDR3 is 15 amino acids long. The V gene's germline CDR1 is SGHTA and CDR2 FQGTGA. The CDR3 sequence: CASSLMGLVSNEQFF. The CDR3 DNA reads TGTGCCAGCAGCTTAATGGGACTAGTAAGCAATGAGCAGTTCTTC.

The J gene is TRBJ2-1, the V gene TRBV5-1; D is possibly TRBD2 (5 bases). V was clipped by 8 bases and J by 8 bases, with 17 bases between them. The germline gives CDR1 SGHRS, CDR2 YFSETQ. The CDR3 consists of 13 residues. CDR3 DNA sequence: TGCGCCAGTTCCGGGATTAATGACGATGAGCAGTTCTTC. Protein product: CASSGINDDEQFF.

This chain joins TRBV27 and TRBJ1-1; tentative D call: TRBD1 (5 bases). The germline CDR1 and CDR2 sequences are MNHEY and SMNVEV (reference sequence). Trimming removed 2 bases at V and 2 bases at J, with 9 bases between. The CDR3 has 14 amino acids. CDR3 residues: CASSLAGPNTEAFF. The CDR3 DNA reads TGTGCCAGCAGTTTAGCAGGGCCCAACACTGAAGCTTTCTTT.

V usage is TRBV7-8 and J usage is TRBJ2-7; TRBD2 matches at 13 bases. CDR3 size: 16 residues. CDR1 is SGHVS, CDR2 FQNEAQ, per germline. The V segment lost 5 bases and the J segment 4 bases; nucleotides outside the gene matches: 8. The CDR3 protein is CASSVGLAGERYEQYF. The CDR3 DNA reads as TGTGCCAGCAGCGTAGGACTAGCGGGAGAAAGGTACGAGCAGTACTTC.

The chain couples TRBV11-2 to TRBJ1-2; D gene ambiguous. Trimming left V 1 base short and J 5 bases short, with 5 bases between. Germline assignment: CDR1 SGHAT and CDR2 FQNNGV. The CDR3 sequence is 12 residues long. The CDR3 reads CASSLGGYGYTF. CDR3 DNA: TGTGCCAGCAGCTTAGGAGGGTATGGCTACACCTTC.

The gene calls are TRBV11-2 and TRBJ1-2, with 10 bases matching TRBD1. Losses at the gene ends were 1 base for V and 8 bases for J; bases not matched to a gene: 7. The CDR3 is 15 residues long. Germline V gene lookup returns CDR1 SGHAT and CDR2 FQNNGV. The CDR3 DNA reads as TGTGCCAGCAGCTTAGTCGGTGGGACAGGGGTAGGCTACACCTTC. It codes for CASSLVGGTGVGYTF.

This clone was seen a few times. V and J are TRBV2 and TRBJ2-7; D is undetermined. Germline-derived CDR1 and CDR2 are SNHLY and FYNNEI. V lost 5 bases to trimming and J lost 6 bases, with 8 bases between them. The CDR3 extends over 11 amino acids. In DNA, the CDR3 is TGTGCCAGCAGTCATGACACCGAGCAGTACTTC. Its protein is CASSHDTEQYF.

The rearrangement uses TRBV18 and TRBJ2-1; the match to TRBD2 covers 8 bases. Germline V gene sequence: CDR1 KGHSH, CDR2 LQKENI. The CDR3 runs 15 residues. V lost 3 bases and J lost 7; bases outside the gene matches: 8. CDR3 protein: CASSPNGLAGNEQFF. In DNA form, the CDR3 reads TGTGCCAGCTCACCGAACGGACTAGCTGGGAATGAGCAGTTCTTC.

V gene TRBV9 combines with J gene TRBJ2-5; 9 nucleotides agree with TRBD2. The junction had 8 bases not matched to a gene; V was cut back by 3 bases and J by 5 bases. This CDR3 has 15 residues. Germline assignment: CDR1 SGDLS and CDR2 YYNGEE. CDR3 nucleotides: TGTGCCAGCAGCGCATCGACTAGCGGCGGTGAGACCCAGTACTTC. It yields the protein CASSASTSGGETQYF.

The table lists this clone with a count of one. The V call is TRBV5-4, the J call TRBJ2-7; possibly TRBD1 for D (6 bases). V was cut by 5 bases and J by 3 bases, with 18 bases left in between. The CDR3 has 15 amino acids. Germline V gives CDR1 SGHNT, CDR2 YYREEE (reference sequence). CDR3 bases: TGTGCCAGCAGTCTCACTGGGGGCAGGGGCTACGAGCAGTACTTC. Protein sequence: CASSLTGGRGYEQYF.

This chain uses TRBV10-3 with TRBJ2-5; 12 bases line up with TRBD1. The CDR3 length is 15 residues. Germline loops: CDR1 ENHRY, CDR2 SYGVKD. V lost 8 bases and J lost 3; bases outside the gene matches: 7. The CDR3 protein is CAICSGTGGEETQYF. CDR3 nucleotides: TGTGCCATCTGTTCCGGGACAGGGGGCGAAGAGACCCAGTACTTC.

The chain employs TRBV7-2 and TRBJ2-7, with 11 bases identical to TRBD2. This CDR3 is 15 amino acids long. Germline V CDR1 and CDR2: SGHTA, FQGNSA. J was trimmed by 2 bases and V by 3 bases; bases with no gene match: 3. The CDR3 nucleotides read TGTGCCAGCAGCTTGATAGCGGGAGGGACCTACGAGCAGTACTTC. The encoded protein is CASSLIAGGTYEQYF.

This chain uses TRBV5-1 with TRBJ2-7; 7 bases are a match to TRBD1. The V segment lost 3 bases and the J segment 5 bases; nucleotides outside the gene matches: 8. The germline gives CDR1 SGHRS, CDR2 YFSETQ. This CDR3 has 14 amino acids. The CDR3 region is CASSSGTVYDEQYF. CDR3 nucleotides: TGCGCCAGCAGCTCCGGGACAGTATATGACGAGCAGTACTTC. Full variable domain (rest looked up from reference TRBV5-1 and TRBJ2-7): KAGVTQTPRYLIKTRGQQVTLSCSPISGHRSVSWYQQTPGQGLQFLFEYFSETQRNKGNFPGRFSGRQFSNSRSEMNVSTLELGDSALYLCASSSGTVYDEQYFGPGTRLTVT.

The chain is built from TRBV20-1 and TRBJ2-3, with D maybe TRBD2 (5 bases). In germline, CDR1 is DFQATT, CDR2 SNEGSKA (reference sequence). V lost 5 bases, J lost 4 bases, and 7 bases lay in between. The CDR3 runs 11 residues. CDR3 loop: CSAHGADTQYF. In nucleotides, the CDR3 is TGCAGTGCTCACGGGGCAGATACGCAGTATTTT.

For the CDR3, the DNA is TGTGCCAGCAGCCAAGAAGAGGTCACAGATACGCAGTATTTT. This sequence encodes CASSQEEVTDTQYF. The chain has TRBV4-2 and TRBJ2-3; D is ambiguous. V lost 0 bases and J lost 2, with 6 bases in between. This CDR3 has 14 amino acids. CDR1 and CDR2 from the germline V gene are LGHNA and YNFKEQ.

This chain joins TRBV15 and TRBJ2-7, with TRBD1 matching 11 bases. Per the germline V gene, CDR1 is LNHNV and CDR2 is YYDKDF (reference sequence). V shed 3 bases, J shed 1 base, and the junction held 2 bases outside the gene matches. The CDR3 spans 15 residues. The CDR3 coding sequence is TGTGCCACCAGCAGGGACAGGGGGCATTCCTACGAGCAGTACTTC. Its protein is CATSRDRGHSYEQYF. Full variable domain (remainder filled in from reference TRBV15 and TRBJ2-7): DAMVIQNPRYQVTQFGKPVTLSCSQTLNHNVMYWYQQKSSQAPKLLFHYYDKDFNNEADTPDNFQSRRPNTSFCFLDIRSPGLGDTAMYLCATSRDRGHSYEQYFGPGTRLTVT.